The 4 T cell receptor beta chains presented below share a single source sample, sequenced in a study of Graves' ophthalmopathy and Graves' hyperthyroidism. RNA served as the template for amplifying TCR beta CDR3 regions. First-round RT-PCR relied on HTBI primers, and a second-round multiplex PCR came next. TCRdb ran MiXCR on the multiplex PCR reads and lists one entry per CDR3 protein. The repertoire includes just over 600,000 distinct CDR3 sequences, 20% to 25% of them detected once, and roughly 6.9% sits in the top ten. Source material: peripheral blood. The receptor source for this set is a young woman with stable Graves' hyperthyroidism. Some clones in this sample may be carry-over from other donors' samples.

This clonotype was detected many times. The chain uses TRBV20-1 and TRBJ2-7, with TRBD2 matching over 9 bases. V shed 7 bases, J shed 4 bases, and the junction held 8 bases outside the gene matches. The V gene's germline CDR1 is DFQATT and CDR2 SNEGSKA (reference sequence). The CDR3 sequence is 13 residues long. This chain's CDR3 is CSGGSGRSYEQYF. The DNA for the CDR3 is TGCAGTGGAGGTAGCGGGAGATCGTACGAGCAGTACTTC.

The chain recombines TRBV11-2 with TRBJ2-7, with 11 bases fitting TRBD2. Trimming at V came to 4 bases and at J to 5 bases, leaving 10 bases not matched to a gene. Germline V gives CDR1 SGHAT, CDR2 FQNNGV. This CDR3 has 16 residues. CDR3 protein: CASSSLLSGRADEQYF. The DNA for the CDR3 is TGTGCCAGCAGCTCCCTCCTTAGCGGGAGGGCAGACGAGCAGTACTTC. Variable domain in full (rest from reference TRBV11-2 and TRBJ2-7): EAGVAQSPRYKIIEKRQSVAFWCNPISGHATLYWYQQILGQGPKLLIQFQNNGVVDDSQLPKDRFSAERLKGVDSTLKIQPAKLEDSAVYLCASSSLLSGRADEQYFGPGTRLTVT.

This clonotype was counted at least ten times. The J gene is TRBJ1-3, the V gene TRBV15; possibly TRBD1 for D (6 bases). V was trimmed by 10 bases and J by 0 bases, leaving 16 bases between them. The CDR3 is 15 amino acids. Germline V gene sequence: CDR1 LNHNV, CDR2 YYDKDF (reference sequence). CDR3 amino acids: CAIRGGTSSGNTIYF. CDR3 nucleotides: TGTGCCATCCGGGGGGGGACAAGCTCTGGAAACACCATATATTTT.

This clonotype was picked up many times. This chain connects TRBV29-1 to TRBJ2-5; TRBD1 or TRBD2 may be the D gene (5 bases each). From germline, CDR1 is SQVTM and CDR2 ANQGSEA. The CDR3 length is 13 residues. V was cut by 3 bases and J by 5 bases, with 13 bases left in between. In DNA form, the CDR3 reads TGCAGCGTTGAGAGGGCAGGGTGGGAGACCCAGTACTTC. Translated: CSVERAGWETQYF.